The rows below give T cell receptor beta chains drawn from one sample of a study of shared clonotypes between healthy human individuals. Method: immunoSEQ multiplex PCR; TCRdb's copy keeps in-frame clones and lacks some. Counted here are around 1.5 million clones, 95% to 99% occurring once; the ten biggest clones make up about 0.45%. Sequencing was performed on naive CD4+ T cells sorted from blood. The receptors shown here come from a man aged 30-40 years in good health. Both conserved end residues are part of each CDR3. Fields, in order: V gene, J gene, clone size, D gene, CDR3 DNA, CDR3 protein. A D gene is named only where the DNA matches it firmly. The listing skips clone size in some rows; elsewhere it reads once, few, many or a size class.

v_gene: TRBV5-1; j_gene: TRBJ2-6; abundance: .; d_gene: .; CDR3nt: TGCGCCAGCAGCCCACGCCTAACAGGGCAAAACTCTGGGGCCAACGTCCTGACTTTC; CDR3aa: CASSPRLTGQNSGANVLTF
v_gene: TRBV18; j_gene: TRBJ2-6; abundance: .; d_gene: .; CDR3nt: TGTGCCAGCTCACCTTCCAGGGTTAACTCTGGGGCCAACGTCCTGACTTTC; CDR3aa: CASSPSRVNSGANVLTF
v_gene: TRBV9; j_gene: TRBJ2-4; abundance: .; d_gene: .; CDR3nt: TGTGCCAGCAGCACCCTAGGGATAAACATTCAGTACTTC; CDR3aa: CASSTLGINIQYF
v_gene: TRBV4-1; j_gene: TRBJ2-4; abundance: .; d_gene: .; CDR3nt: TGCGCCAGCAGCCAAGGGTGGCAGGGACGGGACATTCAGTACTTC; CDR3aa: CASSQGWQGRDIQYF
v_gene: TRBV28; j_gene: TRBJ2-1; abundance: once; d_gene: .; CDR3nt: TGTGCCAGCACCCTCGGCGATGAGCAGTTCTTC; CDR3aa: CASTLGDEQFF
v_gene: TRBV10-3; j_gene: TRBJ2-1; abundance: .; d_gene: .; CDR3nt: TGTGCCATCAGTGAGTCGAACGTCCGCTCCTACAATGAGCAGTTCTTC; CDR3aa: CAISESNVRSYNEQFF
v_gene: TRBV7-3; j_gene: TRBJ2-7; abundance: .; d_gene: .; CDR3nt: TGTGCCAGCAGCTTAATGGCTGGAGACGAGCAGTACTTC; CDR3aa: CASSLMAGDEQYF
v_gene: TRBV7-2; j_gene: TRBJ2-7; abundance: .; d_gene: .; CDR3nt: TGTGCCAGCAGCTTGATGGCCTACGAGCAGTACTTC; CDR3aa: CASSLMAYEQYF
v_gene: TRBV12-5; j_gene: TRBJ2-5; abundance: .; d_gene: .; CDR3nt: TGTGCTAGGCTCGAGACCCAGTACTTC; CDR3aa: CARLETQYF
v_gene: TRBV29-1; j_gene: TRBJ2-3; abundance: .; d_gene: TRBD1; CDR3nt: TGCAGCGTTTCGACAGGGGTCACAGATACGCAGTATTTT; CDR3aa: CSVSTGVTDTQYF
v_gene: TRBV5-1; j_gene: TRBJ2-1; abundance: .; d_gene: TRBD1; CDR3nt: TGCGCCAGCAGCTTGCATGGGACAGGGGACAATGAGCAGTTCTTC; CDR3aa: CASSLHGTGDNEQFF
v_gene: TRBV4-1; j_gene: TRBJ2-1; abundance: .; d_gene: .; CDR3nt: TGCGCCAGCAGCCAAGGCGCTAGTAAAAGTGAGCAGTTCTTC; CDR3aa: CASSQGASKSEQFF
v_gene: TRBV5-1; j_gene: TRBJ1-5; abundance: .; d_gene: .; CDR3nt: TGCGCCAGCAGCTTCGGGCAGGGCAATCAGCCCCAGCATTTT; CDR3aa: CASSFGQGNQPQHF
v_gene: TRBV14; j_gene: TRBJ2-3; abundance: .; d_gene: .; CDR3nt: TGTGCCAGCAGCCACGGGGGTACGCAGTATTTT; CDR3aa: CASSHGGTQYF
v_gene: TRBV18; j_gene: TRBJ1-1; abundance: .; d_gene: .; CDR3nt: TGTGCCAGCTCACCACGCCAGATGAACACTGAAGCTTTCTTT; CDR3aa: CASSPRQMNTEAFF
v_gene: TRBV9; j_gene: TRBJ2-4; abundance: .; d_gene: TRBD2; CDR3nt: TGTGCCAGCAGCGCCTCCGGGACTAGCGGGAGGTGGGGAAACATTCAGTACTTC; CDR3aa: CASSASGTSGRWGNIQYF
v_gene: TRBV7-2; j_gene: TRBJ2-7; abundance: .; d_gene: TRBD2; CDR3nt: TGTGCCAGCAGCCCGACTAGCTCAAATAACAACGAGCAGTACTTC; CDR3aa: CASSPTSSNNNEQYF
v_gene: TRBV5-1; j_gene: TRBJ2-1; abundance: .; d_gene: TRBD2; CDR3nt: TGCGCCAGCAGTGATAGCGGGAGGGCCAAGCAGTTCTTC; CDR3aa: CASSDSGRAKQFF
v_gene: TRBV4-3; j_gene: TRBJ2-2; abundance: .; d_gene: .; CDR3nt: TGCGCCAGCAGCTCACTGACTTCCACCGGGGAGCTGTTTTTT; CDR3aa: CASSSLTSTGELFF
v_gene: TRBV11-2; j_gene: TRBJ2-3; abundance: .; d_gene: .; CDR3nt: TGTGCCAGCAGCCCAGGCCAGGCGACGGGTACGCAGTATTTT; CDR3aa: CASSPGQATGTQYF
v_gene: TRBV5-4; j_gene: TRBJ2-7; abundance: .; d_gene: TRBD2; CDR3nt: TGTGCCAGCAGCTCGCGGGGGTTCCCCTACGAGCAGTACTTC; CDR3aa: CASSSRGFPYEQYF
v_gene: TRBV19; j_gene: TRBJ2-5; abundance: .; d_gene: TRBD1; CDR3nt: TGTGCCAGTAGTCGCCACTTGGGGATATCCGGGACAGGTCCGGAAGAGACCCAGTACTTC; CDR3aa: CASSRHLGISGTGPEETQYF
v_gene: TRBV5-1; j_gene: TRBJ2-2; abundance: .; d_gene: .; CDR3nt: TGCGCCAGCAGTTCAGGCTGGGCCGGGGAGCTGTTTTTT; CDR3aa: CASSSGWAGELFF
v_gene: TRBV5-5; j_gene: TRBJ2-7; abundance: .; d_gene: TRBD2; CDR3nt: TGTGCCAGCAGCTCCCCGGGACTAGCGGGAGGGCTATACGAGCAGTACTTC; CDR3aa: CASSSPGLAGGLYEQYF
v_gene: TRBV10-2; j_gene: TRBJ2-7; abundance: .; d_gene: .; CDR3nt: TGCGCCAGCAACTGGGTGGAGAGCTCCTACGAGCAGTACTTC; CDR3aa: CASNWVESSYEQYF
v_gene: TRBV6-5; j_gene: TRBJ1-3; abundance: .; d_gene: .; CDR3nt: TGTGCCAGCAGTTACGGCCAGGGGAGCGGAAACACCATATATTTT; CDR3aa: CASSYGQGSGNTIYF
v_gene: TRBV27; j_gene: TRBJ2-1; abundance: .; d_gene: TRBD2; CDR3nt: TGTGCCAGCAGTTTATACCTAGCGGGAGGGCCCGTCAATGAGCAGTTCTTC; CDR3aa: CASSLYLAGGPVNEQFF
v_gene: TRBV6-6; j_gene: TRBJ1-5; abundance: .; d_gene: TRBD1; CDR3nt: TGTGCCAGCAGTTACTATGGGACAGAGCCCCAGCATTTT; CDR3aa: CASSYYGTEPQHF
v_gene: TRBV2; j_gene: TRBJ2-2; abundance: .; d_gene: .; CDR3nt: TGTGCCAGCAGTCAGGAGGGGTTGATCGGGGAGCTGTTTTTT; CDR3aa: CASSQEGLIGELFF
v_gene: TRBV5-1; j_gene: TRBJ1-4; abundance: .; d_gene: .; CDR3nt: TGCGCCAGCAGCCTGACGTTTCGCATCGGAACTAATGAAAAACTGTTTTTT; CDR3aa: CASSLTFRIGTNEKLFF
v_gene: TRBV11-3; j_gene: TRBJ2-1; abundance: .; d_gene: .; CDR3nt: TGTGCCAGCAGCTCGTCGACCGGGACCTTCAATAACTACAATGAGCAGTTCTTC; CDR3aa: CASSSSTGTFNNYNEQFF
v_gene: TRBV27; j_gene: TRBJ2-7; abundance: once; d_gene: TRBD2; CDR3nt: TGTGCCAGCAGCCAAGAGTCAGCGGGAGGGCCTTACGAGCAGTACTTC; CDR3aa: CASSQESAGGPYEQYF
v_gene: TRBV29-1; j_gene: TRBJ2-1; abundance: .; d_gene: TRBD2; CDR3nt: TGCAGCGTTGAGAGGTTTACTAGCGGGAGGGTCAATGAGCAGTTCTTC; CDR3aa: CSVERFTSGRVNEQFF
v_gene: TRBV2; j_gene: TRBJ1-5; abundance: .; d_gene: TRBD1; CDR3nt: TGTGCCAGCAGGGACAGGGAAGGGCAGCCCCAGCATTTT; CDR3aa: CASRDREGQPQHF
v_gene: TRBV5-1; j_gene: TRBJ2-7; abundance: .; d_gene: .; CDR3nt: TGCGCCAGCAGCTTGGGGTCAGGAGGGAGGCCCTACGAGCAGTACTTC; CDR3aa: CASSLGSGGRPYEQYF
v_gene: TRBV2; j_gene: TRBJ2-7; abundance: .; d_gene: .; CDR3nt: TGTGCCAGCAGAGCGGCACCGGAATCCTACGAGCAGTACTTC; CDR3aa: CASRAAPESYEQYF
v_gene: TRBV2; j_gene: TRBJ2-7; abundance: .; d_gene: .; CDR3nt: TGTGCCAGCAGTGAAGGGGGCGTGGTGGGCCTCTCCTACGAGCAGTACTTC; CDR3aa: CASSEGGVVGLSYEQYF
v_gene: TRBV11-2; j_gene: TRBJ1-1; abundance: .; d_gene: TRBD1; CDR3nt: TGTGCCAGCGACAGGGACTCAACATGGGGGACTGAAGCTTTCTTT; CDR3aa: CASDRDSTWGTEAFF
v_gene: TRBV6-6; j_gene: TRBJ2-7; abundance: .; d_gene: .; CDR3nt: TGTGCCAGCAGTTACCAGGGGCCCCTTTCCTACGAGCAGTACTTC; CDR3aa: CASSYQGPLSYEQYF
v_gene: TRBV5-1; j_gene: TRBJ2-7; abundance: .; d_gene: TRBD2; CDR3nt: TGCGCCAGCGGGAGGACTAGCAGCTACGAGCAGTACTTC; CDR3aa: CASGRTSSYEQYF
v_gene: TRBV18; j_gene: TRBJ2-7; abundance: .; d_gene: .; CDR3nt: TGTGCCAGCTCACCATTAGGGGTCCCCTACGAGCAGTACTTC; CDR3aa: CASSPLGVPYEQYF
v_gene: TRBV9; j_gene: TRBJ2-1; abundance: .; d_gene: .; CDR3nt: TGTGCCAGCAGCGTCGGCGGCTCCTACAATGAGCAGTTCTTC; CDR3aa: CASSVGGSYNEQFF
v_gene: TRBV7-2; j_gene: TRBJ2-7; abundance: once; d_gene: .; CDR3nt: TGTGCCAGCAGCCCGACAGGGTGGGGACTCTCCTACGAGCAGTACTTC; CDR3aa: CASSPTGWGLSYEQYF
v_gene: TRBV5-1; j_gene: TRBJ2-2; abundance: .; d_gene: TRBD2; CDR3nt: TGCGCCAGCAGCTTGATCGGCACTAGCGGGACCGGGGAGCTGTTTTTT; CDR3aa: CASSLIGTSGTGELFF
v_gene: TRBV9; j_gene: TRBJ1-2; abundance: once; d_gene: TRBD1; CDR3nt: TGTGCCAGCAGCGTAGCGGGACAGGGGGCTGGTGGCTACACCTTC; CDR3aa: CASSVAGQGAGGYTF
v_gene: TRBV10-2; j_gene: TRBJ2-3; abundance: .; d_gene: .; CDR3nt: TGCGCCAGCACCATGAGCTTGGATACGCAGTATTTT; CDR3aa: CASTMSLDTQYF